These T cell receptor beta chains were read from a single sample in a study of T-cell reconstitution after alpha-beta-depleted transplantation in children. TCRdb used MiXCR to reprocess the PCR reads, holding one entry per CDR3 protein. The repertoire has about 300,000 distinct CDR3 sequences, 10% of them found once; the top ten carry around 7.6%. The sequencing used PBMCs, collected before TCRalphabeta/CD19-depleted stem cell transplant. The receptors derive from a boy younger than two with acute myeloid leukemia, due to receive a stem cell transplant. Each CDR3 is given with its conserved first and last residue.

TRBJ2-1	TRBV10-3	CAISEIARNEQFF
TRBJ2-7	TRBV12-3/TRBV12-4	CASSLSAVTEQYF
TRBJ1-1	TRBV4-2	CASSQGGQRGTEAFF
TRBJ2-1	TRBV18	CASSPRVLAGYNEQFF
TRBJ2-1	TRBV6-1	CASSFVWGGENYNEQFF
TRBJ1-5	TRBV12-3/TRBV12-4	CASSLIGENQPQHF
TRBJ1-2	TRBV25-1	CASSEDIEGYTF
TRBJ2-7	TRBV19	CASSTTTSGSYEQYF
TRBJ2-2	TRBV29-1	CSVLTSGRELFF
TRBJ2-7	TRBV6-2/TRBV6-3	CASSSRIGYEQYF
TRBJ2-7	TRBV28	CASTPRLAGGHGYF
TRBJ2-1	TRBV11-2	CASSLDTPNEQFF
TRBJ1-1	TRBV29-1	CSVSRTGGWTEAFF
TRBJ2-3	TRBV2	CASSEVLGPPPDTQYF
TRBJ2-3	TRBV7-8	CASSPGRAGRTDTQYF
TRBJ1-6	TRBV7-9	CASSPTQDRGNSPLHF
TRBJ2-3	TRBV20-1	CSARDRLGAGSTDTQYF
TRBJ2-7	TRBV20-1	CSARAEASGTYEQYF
TRBJ2-3	TRBV20-1	CSASTTGGEDTQYF
TRBJ1-2	TRBV29-1	CSVKTGNPGYTF
TRBJ2-5	TRBV20-1	CSARGAETQYF
TRBJ2-3	TRBV4-2	CASSGAGADPADTQYF
TRBJ1-1	TRBV7-9	CASTPSSNTNTEAFF
TRBJ1-2	TRBV29-1	CSVEAQRTFTNYGYTF
TRBJ2-1	TRBV4-1	CASSQAGTGAYNEQFF
TRBJ2-1	TRBV20-1	CSARETSGGAYEQFF
TRBJ2-1	TRBV5-1	CASSLEDGTGGRF
TRBJ2-4	TRBV20-1	CSAREVYAAKNIQYF
TRBJ1-1	TRBV9	CASSVRLGGNTEAFF
TRBJ2-7	TRBV7-9	CASSFPESIDEQYF
TRBJ2-5	TRBV9	CASSVDRGETQYF
TRBJ2-3	TRBV7-3	CASSFGGGQVDTQYF
TRBJ1-6	TRBV20-1	CSACSLGQLRNSPLHF
TRBJ2-4	TRBV12-3/TRBV12-4	CASSLRINIQYF
TRBJ1-1	TRBV7-9	CASSFQGTEAFF
TRBJ2-1	TRBV9	CASSVGASGAYNEQFF
TRBJ1-2	TRBV7-2	CASSLEWGNYGYTF
TRBJ1-5	TRBV18	CAISRDRKGNQPQHF
TRBJ2-1	TRBV20-1	CSARLVPAQQFF
TRBJ2-2	TRBV28	CASSLGRWSGANTGELFF
TRBJ2-3	TRBV5-1	CASGGRTQYF
TRBJ1-5	TRBV12-3/TRBV12-4	CASSFLGQPQHF
TRBJ2-7	TRBV5-6	CASSLTFPYDQYF
TRBJ2-6	TRBV20-1	CSAPPPLQRGLSGANVLTF
TRBJ2-5	TRBV6-6	CASRTGTTPGGAQYF
TRBJ1-1	TRBV3-1	CASSQIDRDTEAFF
TRBJ2-1	TRBV5-4	CASSLGTTYNEQFF
TRBJ1-1	TRBV28	CASSPTGTGGTEAFF
TRBJ2-5	TRBV28	CASGRAVGVETQYF
TRBJ2-5	TRBV29-1	CSVRGQGGRETQYF
TRBJ2-2	TRBV7-2	CASTQGALNTGELFF
TRBJ2-1	TRBV7-6	CASSSTSGVRNEQFF
TRBJ2-7	TRBV3-1	CASSQDISPGLPSYEQYF
TRBJ1-2	TRBV5-1	CASSDGYGYTF
TRBJ2-5	TRBV20-1	CSAMSGRADGETQYF
TRBJ2-2	TRBV6-1	CASSDRGWNTGELFF
TRBJ2-1	TRBV7-2	CASSLYGGAGYNEQFF
TRBJ2-1	TRBV19	CASSITVAAYNEQFF
TRBJ2-2	TRBV12-3/TRBV12-4	CASSPRQGSTGELFF
TRBJ2-4	TRBV12-3/TRBV12-4	CASSFVPLAKNIQYF